This T cell receptor beta chain derives from a study of shared clonotypes between healthy human individuals. Study-wide context: The study used three CD4 naive, three CD4 memory, two CD8 naive and one CD8 memory plate per donor. Findings and limits, study-wide: The sharing of 5% to 6.5% of naive CD4 clonotypes was seen across a handful of donors.

This CDR3 contains 15 residues. Germline V gives CDR1 KGHSH, CDR2 LQKENI. V gave up 1 base and J gave up 7 bases, with 16 bases separating them. In the authors' workflow: ImmunoSEQ sequences covered only the junction and lacked quality scores; filtering therefore differed. Here immunoSEQ multiplex PCR was the method, and the copy in TCRdb shows in-frame clones only, minus some. From that table come the V and J calls and clone size; the DNA was used to work out D and trimming. The data contain over a million clones, around 98.5% of them singletons. Regarding this clone: Its antigen is undetermined.

Material: naive CD4+ T cells sorted from blood. Regarding subset: CD45RA+ positively selected. The source of this sequence is a man younger than 45 in good health. The chain joins TRBV18 to TRBJ2-5, with D possibly matching TRBD2 (6 bases). This CDR3 is CASSPLDRDSATQYF. The CDR3 bases are TGTGCCAGCTCACCACTAGACCGGGACTCTGCGACCCAGTACTTC.